This record covers a single T cell receptor beta chain. Antigen specificity is unknown. J lost 3 bases, V lost 6 bases, and 16 bases had no gene match. CDR3 length: 18 amino acids. Looked up from germline, CDR1 is MNHEY and CDR2 is SMNVEV (reference sequence). The sample comes from a study of T cell repertoires in cytomegalovirus infection. TCRdb itself ran the reads through MiXCR, one entry per CDR3 protein. The sample contains about 700,000 distinct CDR3 sequences, 33% of which appear only once. This material consisted of cultured PBMCs, taken from culture after CMV antigen stimulation. The V call is TRBV27, the J call TRBJ2-4; 8 bases line up with TRBD2. This clonotype was sampled from a human donor in good health (CMV status not recorded). Some clones in this sample may be carry-over from other donors' samples. CDR3 nucleotides: TGTGCCAGCAGCTCCCCTATCCGGGAGGGATTTGGCAAAAACATTCAGTACTTC. Translated: CASSSPIREGFGKNIQYF.